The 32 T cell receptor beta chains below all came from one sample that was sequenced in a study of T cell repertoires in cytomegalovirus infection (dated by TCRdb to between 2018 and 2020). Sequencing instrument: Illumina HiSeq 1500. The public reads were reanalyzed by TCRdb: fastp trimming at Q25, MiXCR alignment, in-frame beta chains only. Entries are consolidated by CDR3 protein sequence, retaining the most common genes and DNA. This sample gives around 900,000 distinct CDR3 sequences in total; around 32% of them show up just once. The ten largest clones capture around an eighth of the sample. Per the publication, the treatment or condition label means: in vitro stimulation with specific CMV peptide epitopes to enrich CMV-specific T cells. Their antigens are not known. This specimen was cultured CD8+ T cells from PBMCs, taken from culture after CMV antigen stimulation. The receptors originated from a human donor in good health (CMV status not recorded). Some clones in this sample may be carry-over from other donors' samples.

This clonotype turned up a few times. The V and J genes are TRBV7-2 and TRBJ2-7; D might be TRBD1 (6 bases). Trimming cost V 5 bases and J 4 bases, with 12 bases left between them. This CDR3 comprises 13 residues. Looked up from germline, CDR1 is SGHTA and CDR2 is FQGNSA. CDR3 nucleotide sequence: TGTGCCAGCAGCCCTTCAACAGGGTACGAGCAGTACGTC. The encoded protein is CASSPSTGYEQYV.

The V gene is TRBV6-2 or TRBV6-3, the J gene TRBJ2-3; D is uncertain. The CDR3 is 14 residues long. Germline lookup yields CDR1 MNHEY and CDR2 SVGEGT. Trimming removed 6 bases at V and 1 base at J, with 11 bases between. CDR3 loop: CASSPPERTDTQYF. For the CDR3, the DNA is TGTGCCAGCAGCCCCCCCGAACGCACAGATACGCAGTATTTT.

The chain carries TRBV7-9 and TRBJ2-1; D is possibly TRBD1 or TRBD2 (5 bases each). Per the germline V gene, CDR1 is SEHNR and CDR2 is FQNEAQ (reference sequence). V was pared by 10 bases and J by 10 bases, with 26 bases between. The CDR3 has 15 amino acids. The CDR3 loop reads CANIFTGTPPGEQFF. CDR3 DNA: TGTGCCAACATCTTTACCGGGACCCCTCCGGGGGAGCAGTTCTTC.

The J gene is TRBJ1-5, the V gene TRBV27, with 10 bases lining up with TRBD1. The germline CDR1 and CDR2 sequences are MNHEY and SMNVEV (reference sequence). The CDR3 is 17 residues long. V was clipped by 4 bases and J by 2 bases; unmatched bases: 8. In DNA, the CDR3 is TGTGCCAGCAGTTCCCTTCGGACAGGGGGGGGCAATCAGCCCCAGCATTTT. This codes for CASSSLRTGGGNQPQHF.

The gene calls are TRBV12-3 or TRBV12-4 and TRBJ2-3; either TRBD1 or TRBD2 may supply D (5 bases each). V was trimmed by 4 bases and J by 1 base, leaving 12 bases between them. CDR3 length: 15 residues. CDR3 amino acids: CASSSPGRGTDTQYF. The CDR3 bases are TGTGCCAGCAGTTCCCCGGGACGGGGCACAGATACGCAGTATTTT.

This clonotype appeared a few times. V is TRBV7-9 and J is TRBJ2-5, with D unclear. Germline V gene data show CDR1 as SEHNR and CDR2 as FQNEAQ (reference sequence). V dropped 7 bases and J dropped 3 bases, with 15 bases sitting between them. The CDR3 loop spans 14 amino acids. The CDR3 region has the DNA TGTGCCAGCACCAGCATGATGGTCGAAGAGACCCAGTACTTC. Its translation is CASTSMMVEETQYF. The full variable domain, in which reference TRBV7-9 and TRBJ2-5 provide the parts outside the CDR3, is DTGVSQNPRHKITKRGQNVTFRCDPISEHNRLYWYRQTLGQGPEFLTYFQNEAQLEKSRLLSDRFSAERPKGSFSTLEIQRTEQGDSAMYLCASTSMMVEETQYFGPGTRLLVL.

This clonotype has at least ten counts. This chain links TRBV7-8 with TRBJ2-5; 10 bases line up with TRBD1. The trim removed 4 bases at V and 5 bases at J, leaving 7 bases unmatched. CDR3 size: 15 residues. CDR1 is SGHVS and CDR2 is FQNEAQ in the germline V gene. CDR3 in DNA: TGTGCCAGCAGCTCGACAGGGGGCGACGGGGAGACCCAGTACTTC. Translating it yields CASSSTGGDGETQYF.

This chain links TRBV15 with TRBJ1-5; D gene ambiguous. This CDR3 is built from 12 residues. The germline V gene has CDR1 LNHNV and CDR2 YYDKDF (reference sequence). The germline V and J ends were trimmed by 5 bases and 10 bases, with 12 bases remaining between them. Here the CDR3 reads CATSPGSGPQHF. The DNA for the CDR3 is TGTGCCACCAGCCCAGGTTCAGGACCCCAGCATTTT. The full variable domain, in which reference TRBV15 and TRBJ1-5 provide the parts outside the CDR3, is DAMVIQNPRYQVTQFGKPVTLSCSQTLNHNVMYWYQQKSSQAPKLLFHYYDKDFNNEADTPDNFQSRRPNTSFCFLDIRSPGLGDTAMYLCATSPGSGPQHFGDGTRLSIL.

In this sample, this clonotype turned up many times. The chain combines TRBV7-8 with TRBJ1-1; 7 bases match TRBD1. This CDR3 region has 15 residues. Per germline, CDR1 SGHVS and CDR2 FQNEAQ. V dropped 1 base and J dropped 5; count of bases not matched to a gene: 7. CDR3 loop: CASSLGEGAWTEAFF. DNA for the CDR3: TGTGCCAGCAGCTTAGGGGAGGGGGCATGGACTGAAGCTTTCTTT.

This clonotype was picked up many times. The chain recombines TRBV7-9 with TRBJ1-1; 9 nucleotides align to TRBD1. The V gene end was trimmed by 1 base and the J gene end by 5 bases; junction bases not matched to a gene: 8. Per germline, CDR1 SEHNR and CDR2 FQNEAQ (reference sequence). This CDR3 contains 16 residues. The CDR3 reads CASSLEGDREETEAFF. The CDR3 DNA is TGTGCCAGCAGCTTAGAGGGGGACAGGGAGGAGACTGAAGCTTTCTTT.

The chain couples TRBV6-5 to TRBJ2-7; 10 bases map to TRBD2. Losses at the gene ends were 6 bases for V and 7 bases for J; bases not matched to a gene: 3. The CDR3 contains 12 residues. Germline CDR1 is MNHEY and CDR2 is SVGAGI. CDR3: CASRRLAGEQYF. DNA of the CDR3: TGTGCCAGCAGAAGACTAGCGGGTGAGCAGTACTTC.

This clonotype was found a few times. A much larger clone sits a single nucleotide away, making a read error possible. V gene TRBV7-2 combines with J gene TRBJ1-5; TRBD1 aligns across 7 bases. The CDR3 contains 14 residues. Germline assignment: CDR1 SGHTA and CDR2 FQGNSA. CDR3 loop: CVSSFGTGNQPQHF. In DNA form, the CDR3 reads TGTGTCAGCAGCTTCGGGACAGGCAATCAGCCCCAGCATTTT. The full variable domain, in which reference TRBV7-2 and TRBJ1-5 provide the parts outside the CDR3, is GAGVSQSPSNKVTEKGKDVELRCDPISGHTALYWYRQSLGQGLEFLIYFQGNSAPDKSGLPSDRFSAERTGGSVSTLTIQRTQQEDSAVYLCVSSFGTGNQPQHFGDGTRLSIL.

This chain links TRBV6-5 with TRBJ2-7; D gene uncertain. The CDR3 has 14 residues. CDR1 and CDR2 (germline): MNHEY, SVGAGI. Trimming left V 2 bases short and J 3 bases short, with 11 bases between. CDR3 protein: CASSYTDSFYEQYF. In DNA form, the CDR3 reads TGTGCCAGCAGTTACACAGACTCTTTCTACGAGCAGTACTTC.

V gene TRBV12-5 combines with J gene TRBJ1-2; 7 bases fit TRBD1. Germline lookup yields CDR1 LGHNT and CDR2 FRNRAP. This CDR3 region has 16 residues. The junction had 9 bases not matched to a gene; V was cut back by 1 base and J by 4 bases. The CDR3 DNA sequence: TGTGCTAGTGGTTTGGGGCCAGGGGGTCAGGGCTATGGCTACACCTTC. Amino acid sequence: CASGLGPGGQGYGYTF.

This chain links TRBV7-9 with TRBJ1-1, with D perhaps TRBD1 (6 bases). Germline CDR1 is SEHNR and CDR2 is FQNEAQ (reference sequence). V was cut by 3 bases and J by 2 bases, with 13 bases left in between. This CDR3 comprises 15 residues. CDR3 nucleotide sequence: TGTGCCAGCAGCTTCCGTGGACAGCCTAACACTGAAGCTTTCTTT. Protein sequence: CASSFRGQPNTEAFF.

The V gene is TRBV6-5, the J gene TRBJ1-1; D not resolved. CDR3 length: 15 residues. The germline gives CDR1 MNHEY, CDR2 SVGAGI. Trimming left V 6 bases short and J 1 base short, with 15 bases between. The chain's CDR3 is CASSPSDGGNTEAFF. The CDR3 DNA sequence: TGTGCCAGCAGCCCTTCGGACGGCGGGAACACTGAAGCTTTCTTT.

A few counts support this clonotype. The CDR3 protein is CASSPTGERAGELFF. The CDR3 coding sequence is TGTGCCAGCAGCCCCACAGGGGAAAGGGCCGGGGAGCTGTTTTTT. This chain connects TRBV7-9 to TRBJ2-2; TRBD1 aligns across 7 bases. The CDR3 extends over 15 amino acids. Germline trimming cut 5 bases from V and 6 bases from J; bases unmatched to any gene: 9. CDR1 and CDR2 (germline): SEHNR, FQNEAQ (reference sequence).

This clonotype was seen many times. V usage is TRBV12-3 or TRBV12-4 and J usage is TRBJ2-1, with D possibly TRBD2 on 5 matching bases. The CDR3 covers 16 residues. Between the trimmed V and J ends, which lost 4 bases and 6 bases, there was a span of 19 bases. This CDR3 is CASSSLRGQSGNEQFF. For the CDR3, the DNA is TGTGCCAGCAGTTCCCTAAGAGGGCAATCGGGCAATGAGCAGTTCTTC.

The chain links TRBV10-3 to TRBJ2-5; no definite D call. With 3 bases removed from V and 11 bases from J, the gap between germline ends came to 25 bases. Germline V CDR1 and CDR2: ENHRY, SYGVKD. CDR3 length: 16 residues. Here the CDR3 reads CAISDSFITGEVRQYF. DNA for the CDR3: TGTGCCATCAGTGACTCTTTTATCACTGGAGAGGTCCGTCAGTACTTC.

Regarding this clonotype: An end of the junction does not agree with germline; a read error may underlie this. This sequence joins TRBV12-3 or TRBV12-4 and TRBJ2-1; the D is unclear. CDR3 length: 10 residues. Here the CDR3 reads CVSSKDEQFF. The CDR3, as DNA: TGTGTCAGCAGTAAGGATGAGCAGTTCTTC.

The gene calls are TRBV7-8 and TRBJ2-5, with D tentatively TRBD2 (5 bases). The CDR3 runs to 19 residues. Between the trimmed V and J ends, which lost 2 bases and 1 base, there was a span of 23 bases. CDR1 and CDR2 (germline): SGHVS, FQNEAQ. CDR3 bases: TGTGCCAGCAGCTTAACCCCACCCCAAATTCGGGGTCCCCAAGAGACCCAGTACTTC. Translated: CASSLTPPQIRGPQETQYF.

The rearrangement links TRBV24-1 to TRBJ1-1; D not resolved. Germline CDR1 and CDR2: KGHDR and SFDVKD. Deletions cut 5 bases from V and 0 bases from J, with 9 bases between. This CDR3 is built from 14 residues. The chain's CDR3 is CATSVGSVNTEAFF. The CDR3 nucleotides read TGTGCCACCAGTGTGGGATCTGTGAACACTGAAGCTTTCTTT.

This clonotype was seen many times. CDR3: CASSLDGVSNQPQHF. The CDR3, as DNA: TGTGCCAGCAGCTTAGATGGGGTTAGCAATCAGCCCCAGCATTTT. V is TRBV7-2 and J is TRBJ1-5; D is uncertain. Trimming stripped 1 base from V and 0 bases from J, with 7 bases between. Germline V lookup: CDR1 SGHTA, CDR2 FQGNSA. The CDR3 spans 15 residues.

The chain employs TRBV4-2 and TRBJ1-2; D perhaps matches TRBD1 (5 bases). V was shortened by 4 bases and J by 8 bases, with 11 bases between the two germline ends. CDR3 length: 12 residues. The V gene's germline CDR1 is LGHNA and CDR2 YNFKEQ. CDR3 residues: CASSRRDMGYTF. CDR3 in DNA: TGTGCCAGCAGCCGCAGGGATATGGGCTACACCTTC.

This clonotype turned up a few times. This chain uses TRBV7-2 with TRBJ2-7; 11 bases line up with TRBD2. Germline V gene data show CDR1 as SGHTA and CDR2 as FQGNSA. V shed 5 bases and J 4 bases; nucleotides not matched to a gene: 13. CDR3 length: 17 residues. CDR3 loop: CASSHSLAGEPPYEQYF. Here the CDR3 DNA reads TGTGCCAGCAGCCACTCACTAGCGGGGGAGCCCCCATACGAGCAGTACTTC.

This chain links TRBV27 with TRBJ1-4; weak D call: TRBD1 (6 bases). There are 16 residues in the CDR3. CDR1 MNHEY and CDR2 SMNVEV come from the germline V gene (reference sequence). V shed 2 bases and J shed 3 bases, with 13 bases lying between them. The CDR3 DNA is TGTGCCAGCAGTTTAAGGACAGCAGGGGCTAATGAAAAACTGTTTTTT. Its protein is CASSLRTAGANEKLFF.

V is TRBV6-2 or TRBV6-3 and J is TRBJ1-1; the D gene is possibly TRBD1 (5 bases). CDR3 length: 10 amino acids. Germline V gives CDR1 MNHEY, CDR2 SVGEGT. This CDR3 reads CASLGAEAFF. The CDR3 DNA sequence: TGTGCTTCACTGGGGGCTGAAGCTTTCTTT.

CDR3 loop: CASTGQGKAGNTIYF. CDR3 DNA sequence: TGTGCCAGCACCGGACAGGGGAAAGCTGGAAACACCATATATTTT. The V and J genes are TRBV2 and TRBJ1-3; 9 nucleotides align to TRBD1. The germline gives CDR1 SNHLY, CDR2 FYNNEI. This CDR3 spans 15 amino acids. With V trimmed by 7 bases and J by 2 bases, 6 bases remained unmatched.

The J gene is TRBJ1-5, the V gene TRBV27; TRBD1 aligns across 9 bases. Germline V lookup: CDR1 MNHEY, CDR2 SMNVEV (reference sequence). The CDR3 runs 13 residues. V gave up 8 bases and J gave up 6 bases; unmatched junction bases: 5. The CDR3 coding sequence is TGTGCCAGCGGGGACAGGGTGGGTCAGCCCCAGCATTTT. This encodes CASGDRVGQPQHF.

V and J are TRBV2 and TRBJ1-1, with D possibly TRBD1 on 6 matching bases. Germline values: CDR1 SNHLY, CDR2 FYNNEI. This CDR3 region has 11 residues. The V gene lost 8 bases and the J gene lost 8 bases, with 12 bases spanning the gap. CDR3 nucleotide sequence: TGTGCCAGCCCCGCTGACAGGGAAGCTTTCTTT. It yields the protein CASPADREAFF.

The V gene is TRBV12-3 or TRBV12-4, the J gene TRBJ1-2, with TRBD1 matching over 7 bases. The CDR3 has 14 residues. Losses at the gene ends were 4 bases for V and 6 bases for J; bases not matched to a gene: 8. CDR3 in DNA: TGTGCCAGCAGTTCTGACAGGGCCCTCCATGGCTACACCTTC. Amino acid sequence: CASSSDRALHGYTF.

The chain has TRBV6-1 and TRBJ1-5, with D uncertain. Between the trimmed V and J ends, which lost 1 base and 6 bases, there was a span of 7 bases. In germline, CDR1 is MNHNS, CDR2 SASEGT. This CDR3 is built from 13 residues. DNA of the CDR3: TGTGCCAGCAGTGAAGGGGAGGGTCAGCCCCAGCATTTT. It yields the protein CASSEGEGQPQHF.